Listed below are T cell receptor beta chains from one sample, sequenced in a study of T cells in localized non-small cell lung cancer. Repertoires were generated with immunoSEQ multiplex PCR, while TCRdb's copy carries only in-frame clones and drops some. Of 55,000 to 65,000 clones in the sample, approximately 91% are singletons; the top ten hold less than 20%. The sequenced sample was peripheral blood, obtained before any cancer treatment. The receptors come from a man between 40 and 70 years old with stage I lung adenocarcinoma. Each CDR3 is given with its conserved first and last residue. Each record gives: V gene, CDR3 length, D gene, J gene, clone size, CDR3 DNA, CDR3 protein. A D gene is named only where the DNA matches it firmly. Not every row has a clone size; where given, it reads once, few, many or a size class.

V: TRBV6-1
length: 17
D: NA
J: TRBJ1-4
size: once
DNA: TGTGCCAGCAGTGATGGCTGGGGCAGCACGACTAATGAAAAACTGTTTTTT
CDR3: CASSDGWGSTTNEKLFF

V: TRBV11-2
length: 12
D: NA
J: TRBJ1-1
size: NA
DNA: TGTGCCAGCAGCCCCCCGTACACTGAAGCTTTCTTT
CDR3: CASSPPYTEAFF

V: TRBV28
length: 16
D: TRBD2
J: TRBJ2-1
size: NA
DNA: TGTGCCAGCAGTTTATGGGGGAGGGCCTCCTACAATGAGCAGTTCTTC
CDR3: CASSLWGRASYNEQFF

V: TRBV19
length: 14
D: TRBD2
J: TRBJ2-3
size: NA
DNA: TGTGCCAGTCGTACTAGCGGCAGCACAGATACGCAGTATTTT
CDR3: CASRTSGSTDTQYF

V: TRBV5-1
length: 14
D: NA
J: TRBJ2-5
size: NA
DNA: TGCGCCAGCAGCTTGGCTAGCAACCAAGAGACCCAGTACTTC
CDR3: CASSLASNQETQYF

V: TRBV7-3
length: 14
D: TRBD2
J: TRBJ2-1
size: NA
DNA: TGTGCCAGCAGCGCTAGCGGGCCTTACAATGAGCAGTTCTTC
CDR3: CASSASGPYNEQFF

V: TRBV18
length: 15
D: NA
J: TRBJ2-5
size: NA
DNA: TGTGCCAGCTCATTTTTAACGGCTAACCAAGAGACCCAGTACTTC
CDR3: CASSFLTANQETQYF

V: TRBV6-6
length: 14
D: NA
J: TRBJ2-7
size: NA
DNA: TGTGCCACCACGGCCGGGAGAGGTTCCCACGAGCAGTACTTC
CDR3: CATTAGRGSHEQYF

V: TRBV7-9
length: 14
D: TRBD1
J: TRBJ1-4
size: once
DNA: TGTGCCAGCAGCTCGGACAGGGATGGGGAAAAACTGTTTTTT
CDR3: CASSSDRDGEKLFF

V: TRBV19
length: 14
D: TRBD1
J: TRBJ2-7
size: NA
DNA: TGTGCCAGTAGTGACAGGGCGAGCTCCTACGAGCAGTACTTC
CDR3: CASSDRASSYEQYF

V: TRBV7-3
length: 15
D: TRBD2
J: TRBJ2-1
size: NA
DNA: TGTGCCAGCAGCTTAAACCCGGGAGGAGCTAATGAGCAGTTCTTC
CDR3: CASSLNPGGANEQFF

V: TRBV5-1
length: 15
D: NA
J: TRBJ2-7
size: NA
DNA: TGCGCCAGCAGCTCCGAAGGGGGGGCTTACTACGAGCAGTACTTC
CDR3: CASSSEGGAYYEQYF

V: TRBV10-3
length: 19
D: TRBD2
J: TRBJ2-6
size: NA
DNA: TGTGCCATCAGTGAAGAACTAGCGGGAGCCCCGGGTGGGGCCAACGTCCTGACTTTC
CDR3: CAISEELAGAPGGANVLTF

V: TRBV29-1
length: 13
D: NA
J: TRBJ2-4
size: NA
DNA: TGCAGCCACCTAGGCCAGGGAGAAAACATTCAGTACTTC
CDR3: CSHLGQGENIQYF

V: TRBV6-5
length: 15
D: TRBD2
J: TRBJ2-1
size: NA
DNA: TGTGCCAGCAGTCCCGGGGGGGAGGGCCTCAATGAGCAGTTCTTC
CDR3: CASSPGGEGLNEQFF

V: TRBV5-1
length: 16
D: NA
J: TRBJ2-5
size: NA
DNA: TGCGCCAGCAGCTTGGTAGCCGGGACACAAAAAGAGACCCAGTACTTC
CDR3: CASSLVAGTQKETQYF

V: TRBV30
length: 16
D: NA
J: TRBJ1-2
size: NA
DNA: TGTGCCTGGACCCCTCTTTCGGATTTGGGTAACTATGGCTACACCTTC
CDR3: CAWTPLSDLGNYGYTF

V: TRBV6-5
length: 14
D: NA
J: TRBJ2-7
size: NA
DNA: TGTGCCAGCAGTTACAGGGGCACCTCCTACGAGCAGTACTTC
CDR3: CASSYRGTSYEQYF

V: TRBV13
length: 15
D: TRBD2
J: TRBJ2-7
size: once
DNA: TGTGCCAGCAGCTCCGTAGGCGGGAGGTCGCGAGAGCAGTACTTC
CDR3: CASSSVGGRSREQYF

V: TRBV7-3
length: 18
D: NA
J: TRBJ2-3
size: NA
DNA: TGTGCCAGCAGCTTAGGTGCCCGAGGGTTCTCTAGCACAGATACGCAGTATTTT
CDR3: CASSLGARGFSSTDTQYF

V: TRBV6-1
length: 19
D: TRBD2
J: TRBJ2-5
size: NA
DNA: TGTGCCAGCAGTGCCCATGTAGACAGCCCGGTCGCGGGAGACGAGACCCAGTACTTC
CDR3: CASSAHVDSPVAGDETQYF

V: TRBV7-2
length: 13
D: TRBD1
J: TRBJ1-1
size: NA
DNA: TGTGCCAGCAGTTTCAGACAGGGGTTTGAAGCTTTCTTT
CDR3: CASSFRQGFEAFF

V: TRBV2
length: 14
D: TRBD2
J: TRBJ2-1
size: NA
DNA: TGTGCCAGCAGTGATCTAGCGGGAGACAATGAGCAGTTCTTC
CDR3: CASSDLAGDNEQFF

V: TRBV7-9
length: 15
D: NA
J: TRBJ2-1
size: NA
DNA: TGTGCCAGCAGCCATACAGACCGCTCCTACAATGAGCAGTTCTTC
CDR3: CASSHTDRSYNEQFF

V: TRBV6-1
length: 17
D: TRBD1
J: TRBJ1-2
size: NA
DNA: TGTGCCAGCAGTGAAGGACAGGGCGTAGTTGGTTGGGATGGCTACACCTTC
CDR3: CASSEGQGVVGWDGYTF

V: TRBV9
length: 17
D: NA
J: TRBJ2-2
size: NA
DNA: TGTGCCAGCAGCGTAGCTACGGGGGGCGCGGACACCGGGGAGCTGTTTTTT
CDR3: CASSVATGGADTGELFF